This record concerns one T cell receptor (beta chain) sequence. Its antigen is undetermined. This may be a read error, as it is one base from a much larger clone. The sample comes from a study of tumor and adjacent non-tumor tissue in lung cancer. Overall study findings and caveats: TCR diversity was significantly greater in tumor than normal lung tissue.

TCRbeta libraries were built with three rounds of nested PCR, modified from ARM-PCR. TCRdb reprocessed the multiplex PCR reads with MiXCR, giving one entry per CDR3 protein. This sample has 60,000 to 85,000 distinct CDR3 sequences, with 60% to 80% found just once. RNA was extracted from bulk tissue without any cell sorting. Chemotherapy-naive patients with new lung cancer underwent thoracic surgery in China, August–November 2014. This CDR3 comprises 13 residues. Germline loops: CDR1 MDHEN, CDR2 SYDVKM. The chain recombines TRBV28 with TRBJ2-7; D perhaps matches TRBD2 (6 bases). The source is a woman between 50 and 59 years old with non-small cell lung cancer. Sequencing was done on a sample of lung tumor tissue. Written as DNA, the CDR3 is TGTGCCAGCCGCCGGGACTCCCCCTACGAGCGGTACTTC. Amino acid sequence: CASRRDSPYERYF.